A single sample is the source of the 25 T cell receptor beta chains below, sequenced in a study of shared clonotypes between healthy human individuals. The method was immunoSEQ multiplex PCR; TCRdb's version includes in-frame clones alone and lacks a portion of them. In the table there are about 750,000 clones, almost 95% of which are singletons. CD45RO-negative CD8 cells positively selected for CCR7 made up the naive population, which excluded terminally differentiated effector memory CD45RA+ cells. Sequencing input: naive CD8+ T cells sorted from blood. Receptors were obtained from a man aged 25-45 years in good health.

The chain employs TRBV15 and TRBJ2-7, with 9 nucleotides matching TRBD2. The length of the CDR3 is 17 residues. The V segment lost 0 bases and the J segment 3 bases; nucleotides outside the gene matches: 9. Germline V gives CDR1 LNHNV, CDR2 YYDKDF (reference sequence). The CDR3 sequence: CATSREGLSGSFYEQYF. The CDR3 DNA is TGTGCCACCAGCAGAGAGGGACTTAGCGGGAGTTTCTACGAGCAGTACTTC.

The V and J genes are TRBV29-1 and TRBJ2-1; TRBD1 or TRBD2 may be the D gene (6 bases each). Germline V lookup: CDR1 SQVTM, CDR2 ANQGSEA. Deletions cut 4 bases from V and 4 bases from J, with 11 bases between. The CDR3 consists of 13 residues. The CDR3 loop reads CSVGGAAYNEQFF. DNA for the CDR3: TGCAGCGTTGGGGGGGCAGCTTACAATGAGCAGTTCTTC.

Notes on this clone: This specimen includes other DNA sequences encoding the same CDR3. J is TRBJ2-7 and V is TRBV9; 8 positions match TRBD1. The CDR3 runs 14 residues. V shed 4 bases, J shed 2 bases, and the junction held 5 bases outside the gene matches. CDR1 and CDR2 (germline): SGDLS, YYNGEE. The CDR3 DNA follows: TGTGCCAGCAGCCCCGGGACAGGAACCTACGAGCAGTACTTC. It encodes CASSPGTGTYEQYF.

CDR3 bases: TGTGCCAGCAGCTTAGGGACCCGCTCACCCGACCCGTGGAATGAAAAACTGTTTTTT. It is translated as CASSLGTRSPDPWNEKLFF. The chain employs TRBV7-9 and TRBJ1-4; D gene unclear. This CDR3 has 19 residues. Germline CDR1 is SEHNR and CDR2 is FQNEAQ (reference sequence). The V and J ends lost 1 base and 5 bases respectively, with 23 bases between them.

This sequence joins TRBV5-4 and TRBJ2-7, with 7 bases fitting TRBD1. The CDR3 extends over 14 amino acids. V was clipped by 4 bases and J by 3 bases; unmatched bases: 7. The germline V gene has CDR1 SGHNT and CDR2 YYREEE (reference sequence). The CDR3 protein is CASSTDRDRYEQYF. The CDR3 DNA follows: TGTGCCAGCAGCACCGACAGGGATCGCTACGAGCAGTACTTC. Full variable domain (outside the CDR3, taken from reference TRBV5-4 and TRBJ2-7): ETGVTQSPTHLIKTRGQQVTLRCSSQSGHNTVSWYQQALGQGPQFIFQYYREEENGRGNFPPRFSGLQFPNYSSELNVNALELDDSALYLCASSTDRDRYEQYFGPGTRLTVT.

The chain is built from TRBV28 and TRBJ2-7; 14 nucleotides match TRBD2. After removal of 6 bases from V and 4 bases from J, the junction contained 11 bases not matched to a gene. The germline V gene encodes CDR1 MDHEN and CDR2 SYDVKM. The CDR3 is made up of 17 amino acids. In DNA, the CDR3 is TGTGCCAGCAGCCGATACGGGACTAGCGGGAGTAAGTACGAGCAGTACTTC. Residues: CASSRYGTSGSKYEQYF.

V is TRBV6-4 and J is TRBJ2-1, with 13 bases identical to TRBD2. Germline-derived CDR1 and CDR2 are MRHNA and SNTAGT. CDR3 length: 14 residues. V was pared by 5 bases and J by 7 bases, with 2 bases of the junction left unmatched. The CDR3 DNA reads as TGTGCCAGCAGTTGGACTAGCGGGAGTAATGAGCAGTTCTTC. Protein: CASSWTSGSNEQFF.

J is TRBJ2-1 and V is TRBV7-9; the match to TRBD2 covers 15 bases. Germline loops: CDR1 SEHNR, CDR2 FQNEAQ (reference sequence). The CDR3 sequence is 17 residues long. The V segment lost 5 bases and the J segment 5 bases; nucleotides outside the gene matches: 7. CDR3 protein: CASSLGLAGGPHNEQFF. CDR3 nucleotides: TGTGCCAGCAGCCTGGGACTAGCGGGAGGTCCCCACAATGAGCAGTTCTTC.

The rearrangement uses TRBV11-2 and TRBJ1-4; D is undetermined. Germline CDR1 SGHAT, CDR2 FQNNGV. The length of the CDR3 is 15 residues. V lost 3 bases and J lost 5, with 13 bases in between. The CDR3 bases are TGTGCCAGCAGCTTGACCGGGTACAGCAATGAAAAACTGTTTTTT. Its translation is CASSLTGYSNEKLFF.

This clone was seen only once. The chain is built from TRBV9 and TRBJ2-2; perhaps TRBD2 as D (5 bases). V was pared by 3 bases and J by 0 bases, with 21 bases between. The CDR3 sequence is 19 residues long. Per the germline V gene, CDR1 is SGDLS and CDR2 is YYNGEE. The CDR3 protein is CASSAGNVGASPNTGELFF. CDR3 nucleotide sequence: TGTGCCAGCAGCGCGGGAAACGTGGGAGCCTCACCGAACACCGGGGAGCTGTTTTTT.

In the case of this clone: Other DNA sequences in the sample encode the same CDR3. The chain combines TRBV27 with TRBJ2-7, with TRBD2 identical over 9 bases. Trimming removed 2 bases from V and 4 bases from J; junction bases left unmatched: 3. The CDR3 contains 14 residues. From germline, CDR1 is MNHEY and CDR2 SMNVEV (reference sequence). CDR3 in amino acids: CASSLAGGPYEQYF. The DNA of the CDR3 is TGTGCCAGCAGTTTAGCGGGAGGGCCGTACGAGCAGTACTTC.

This rearrangement joins TRBV21-1 to TRBJ2-2; the table's D gene call, TRBD1, was not cross checked with the DNA. TRBV21-1 constitutes a pseudogene. The CDR3 consists of 19 residues. This CDR3 reads CASRRPWTGTLANTGELFF. As DNA, the CDR3 is TGTGCCAGCAGACGTCCTTGGACAGGGACCCTCGCGAACACCGGGGAGCTGTTTTTT.

CDR3 sequence: CASSFRQNTEAFF. CDR3 coding DNA: TGTGCCAGCAGCTTCAGACAGAACACTGAAGCTTTCTTT. This chain uses TRBV9 with TRBJ1-1, with no clear D. The CDR3 runs 13 residues. Germline loops: CDR1 SGDLS, CDR2 YYNGEE. V was cut by 4 bases and J by 1 base, with 8 bases left in between.

This chain links TRBV4-1 with TRBJ1-1; TRBD1 matches at 8 bases. The CDR3 has 16 residues. J was trimmed by 3 bases and V by 4 bases; bases with no gene match: 10. Germline V gene lookup returns CDR1 MGHRA and CDR2 YSYEKL. This CDR3 reads CASSPSPQGADTEAFF. The DNA of the CDR3 is TGCGCCAGCAGCCCCTCTCCCCAGGGGGCGGACACTGAAGCTTTCTTT.

The rearrangement joins TRBV29-1 to TRBJ2-1, with TRBD2 matching 12 bases. Germline CDR1 reads SQVTM; CDR2 reads ANQGSEA. The CDR3 is made up of 22 amino acids. With 4 bases clipped from V and 2 bases from J, the junction kept 24 bases outside the gene matches. DNA for the CDR3: TGCAGCGTTGCGACGGACACTCCCACGTGGGCTAGCGGGAGGGCCACCTACAATGAGCAGTTCTTC. Translating gives CSVATDTPTWASGRATYNEQFF.

On this clone: A junction end diverges from the germline sequence, so it may reflect a read error. The chain is built from TRBV9 and TRBJ1-1; a weak D match, TRBD1 (5 bases). Germline assignment: CDR1 SGDLS and CDR2 YYNGEE. CDR3 length: 10 amino acids. CDR3 region: CASGGPEAFF. The CDR3 DNA follows: TGTGCCAGCGGGGGACCTGAGGCTTTCTTT.

This clone was counted only a few times. This chain connects TRBV13 to TRBJ2-1; 10 positions match TRBD2. The CDR3 is 16 residues long. The trim removed 5 bases at V and 8 bases at J, leaving 12 bases unmatched. Germline CDR1 and CDR2: PRHDT and FYEKMQ (reference sequence). CDR3 nucleotide sequence: TGTGCCAGCAGCCCACCTGCTAGCGGGAGAAGCGATGAGCAGTTCTTC. It codes for CASSPPASGRSDEQFF. Based on the CDR3 plus reference TRBV13 and TRBJ2-1, the full variable domain is AAGVIQSPRHLIKEKRETATLKCYPIPRHDTVYWYQQGPGQDPQFLISFYEKMQSDKGSIPDRFSAQQFSDYHSELNMSSLELGDSALYFCASSPPASGRSDEQFFGPGTRLTVL.

J is TRBJ1-1 and V is TRBV11-2; no firm D call. Looked up from germline, CDR1 is SGHAT and CDR2 is FQNNGV. The V end was cut by 5 bases, the J end by 7 bases, with 14 bases between. This CDR3 is 13 amino acids long. The CDR3 DNA is TGTGCCAGCAGCACCATTGGGGAATATGAAGCTTTCTTT. It codes for CASSTIGEYEAFF.

The genes are TRBV11-2 and TRBJ1-1; TRBD1 agrees at 8 bases. Germline CDR1 and CDR2: SGHAT and FQNNGV. V dropped 5 bases and J dropped 0; count of bases not matched to a gene: 5. There are 15 residues in the CDR3. DNA of the CDR3: TGTGCCAGCAGCGGGACAGGCGCTGTGAACACTGAAGCTTTCTTT. Protein: CASSGTGAVNTEAFF.

The chain carries TRBV27 and TRBJ2-5, with D unresolved. The V and J ends lost 7 bases and 3 bases respectively, with 18 bases between them. Germline lookup yields CDR1 MNHEY and CDR2 SMNVEV (reference sequence). CDR3 size: 15 residues. The CDR3 reads CASISSSSGKETQYF. The CDR3 nucleotides are TGTGCCAGCATTAGTAGTTCAAGTGGGAAAGAGACCCAGTACTTC.

The chain is built from TRBV18 and TRBJ2-5; either TRBD1 or TRBD2 may supply D (5 bases each). The ends were cut back, 3 bases at V and 4 bases at J, with 12 bases in the middle. CDR1 and CDR2 from the germline V gene are KGHSH and LQKENI. The CDR3 runs to 14 residues. CDR3 in DNA: TGTGCCAGCTCACCGCTTCAGGGAGTAGAGACCCAGTACTTC. Translated, it gives CASSPLQGVETQYF.

This rearrangement joins TRBV5-8 to TRBJ2-7; TRBD1 agrees at 9 bases. This CDR3 comprises 16 residues. V trimming: 0 bases; J trimming: 3 bases; junction bases outside the gene matches: 7. Germline assignment: CDR1 SGHTS and CDR2 YDEGEE. The CDR3 protein is CASSLAPGQGGYEQYF. The CDR3 nucleotides read TGTGCCAGCAGCTTGGCCCCGGGACAGGGAGGCTACGAGCAGTACTTC.

This chain links TRBV27 with TRBJ2-1; TRBD2 matches at 11 bases. The trim removed 5 bases at V and 7 bases at J, leaving 7 bases unmatched. This CDR3 contains 15 residues. The germline V gene encodes CDR1 MNHEY and CDR2 SMNVEV (reference sequence). In DNA form, the CDR3 reads TGTGCCAGCAGTGTACTAGCGGGAGAAACTAATGAGCAGTTCTTC. Protein: CASSVLAGETNEQFF.

The chain uses TRBV15 and TRBJ2-1; 13 bases agree with TRBD2. CDR3 length: 17 amino acids. CDR1 and CDR2 (germline): LNHNV, YYDKDF (reference sequence). With V trimmed by 3 bases and J by 0 bases, 2 bases remained unmatched. The chain's CDR3 is CATSRGLAGSSYNEQFF. The CDR3 nucleotides are TGTGCCACCAGCAGGGGACTAGCGGGAAGCTCCTACAATGAGCAGTTCTTC.

This chain connects TRBV29-1 to TRBJ1-3, with D unclear. The CDR3 loop spans 13 amino acids. The germline V gene encodes CDR1 SQVTM and CDR2 ANQGSEA. With 7 bases removed from V and 0 bases from J, the gap between germline ends came to 10 bases. DNA of the CDR3: TGCAGCGGCACAAGCCCCTCTGGAAACACCATATATTTT. It translates to CSGTSPSGNTIYF.